A selection of T cell receptor beta chains follows, all from one sample in a study of blood T cells in healthy people across ages. TCRdb reanalysed the 5' RACE reads using MiXCR and keeps one entry per CDR3 protein. The sample carries hundreds of thousands of distinct CDR3 sequences, about 30% recorded once. The sequencing input was blood. Every receptor here comes from a woman of 80 years or more in good health. Both conserved end residues are part of each CDR3. Expanded clones get a size class; other rows say once, few or many, or leave the size out.

clone size | V gene | CDR3 length | CDR3 protein
many | TRBV7-9 | 17 | CASSLVMVNSHTDTQYF
many | TRBV10-3 | 17 | CAISTGLAGASTDTQYF
- | TRBV20-1 | 12 | CSAREGADTQYF
- | TRBV7-2 | 15 | CASSLRQGFYNEQFF
many | TRBV5-1 | 18 | CASSLAWVPDRIRETQYF
few | TRBV20-1 | 15 | CSAPGLGGFDEKLFF
many | TRBV7-2 | 19 | CASSQRSASGGAFHNEQFF
many | TRBV20-1 | 13 | CSAPERGLETQYF
few | TRBV3-1 | 12 | CASSQVEYGYTF
few | TRBV20-1 | 15 | CSARDTLGGGYEQYF
- | TRBV6-5 | 15 | CTSRTADATDEKLFF
- | TRBV9 | 15 | CASSTGTGDGETQYF
many | TRBV29-1 | 13 | CSVVSGAKNIQYF
many | TRBV6-6 | 14 | CASRTGQGGDTQYF
- | TRBV10-2 | 14 | CASSESVPNSPLHF
many | TRBV11-2 | 15 | CASSLGSFGTDTQYF
- | TRBV12-3/TRBV12-4 | 15 | CASSPGGAQNEKLFF